This T cell receptor (beta chain) was profiled in a study of blood T cell repertoires in COVID-19 (dated by TCRdb to about 2020). Context from the whole study: The collaborator samples originated in the United States, Italy and Spain and spanned the acute and convalescent phases of COVID-19. The prospective study material was composed of cDNA or gDNA derived from T cells, B-cell-depleted T cells, or PBMCs. A freely available public database, intended as a resource for researchers studying the immune response to SARS-CoV-2, is where the repertoires were released. Where HLA class I and class II types were available, the types were taken from metadata supplied by the sample provider, not from assay-based typing. Samples came from the ongoing ImmuneRACE study (first 160 participants) plus 1,254 subjects from 6 global collaborators. A de-identified subject ID, COVID-19 status, age in years and sex were almost always included in the sample metadata. Subjects who had been exposed to COVID-19, were actively infected with it, or had recovered from it provided the deeply sampled blood TCRbeta repertoires that made up the dataset.

The immunoSEQ Assay, a bias-controlled multiplex PCR, was used to amplify TCRbeta CDR3 regions from genomic DNA. In the original analysis: The number of nucleated cells in each sample was estimated by amplification of reference gene primers within the assay. To quantify the absolute abundance of each unique TCRbeta CDR3 rearrangement, sequence reads were collapsed and filtered. For each sample, productive Simpson clonality was calculated by taking the square root of Simpson's diversity index across productive rearrangements. TCRdb's version of the immuneACCESS table is confined to in-frame rearrangements and falls short of the full clone set. An unresolved V gene accounts for under half of the shortfall where checked; the remainder is of unknown origin. V and J calls and clone size are given by that table; D and trimming were obtained from the DNA. In all, the sample holds 100,000 to 150,000 clones, and about four fifths of those were seen once. About 15% of the sample is in the top ten clones.

Results the study describes overall, beyond this receptor: The quantity of clinical and demographic metadata differed by source and by participant and was supplied without curation.

At one collaborating source in Seattle, patients were enrolled during active infection and were followed longitudinally through the course of disease. The collaborating institutions used their own protocols to collect whole blood in K2EDTA tubes. For TCRbeta analysis, collaborator samples were shipped as frozen whole blood, as isolated PBMCs, or as DNA extracted from either sample type. The germline V gene yields SGHNT for CDR1 and YENEEA for CDR2. V lost 5 bases and J lost 0 bases; the stretch between them is 16 bases long. The CDR3 starts with the cysteine, ends with the phenylalanine, and has 16 residues. The CDR3 DNA has 48 bases and is translated from base 1. Note on this clone: The specificity of this receptor is unknown. Base quality data are lacking; no much larger clone is found one base away.

The chain is made from TRBV11-3 and TRBJ1-1; a weak D assignment points to TRBD1 (5 bases agree). The receptor was derived from a man aged 25-45 years with COVID-19, enrolled during active disease. Sequencing input: peripheral blood. The nucleotide sequence is given as TGTGCCAGCAGCGAAGATGGGGCGGTGATGAACACTGAAGCTTTCTTT. Protein translation: CASSEDGAVMNTEAFF. This CDR3, with the reference TRBV11-3 and TRBJ1-1 proteins standing in past its ends, gives the full variable domain EAGVVQSPRYKIIEKKQPVAFWCNPISGHNTLYWYLQNLGQGPELLIRYENEEAVDDSQLPKDRFSAERLKGVDSTLKIQPAELGDSAVYLCASSEDGAVMNTEAFFGQGTRLTVV.